Presented here are 16 T cell receptor beta chains from one specimen sequenced in a study of cytotoxic CD8 clonotypes in ibrutinib-treated CLL (dated by TCRdb to about 2021). Libraries were made using the immunoSEQ multiplex PCR assay. TCRdb limited this immuneACCESS table to in-frame rearrangements with V and J called. A share of clones is missing; checked studies link under half to unresolved V genes, and the rest is unexplained. The sample includes roughly 160,000 clones, with 70% to 85% observed a single time. The ten biggest clones cover 4.6% of the sample. In the paper's terms, the time point label means: approximately 25 months on ibrutinib. The input for sequencing was PBMCs, taken after 24 months of ibrutinib treatment. The receptors here all came from a human donor with chronic lymphocytic leukemia.

V and J are TRBV30 and TRBJ2-4; 14 nucleotides align to TRBD2. The CDR3 covers 16 residues. With V trimmed by 6 bases and J by 9 bases, 13 bases remained unmatched. From germline, CDR1 is GTSNPN and CDR2 SVGIG (reference sequence). The chain's CDR3 is CACIQPGLAGVGIQYF. The CDR3 DNA reads TGTGCCTGTATACAGCCGGGACTAGCGGGAGTTGGCATTCAGTACTTC.

This clone was observed a single time. The chain links TRBV28 to TRBJ2-7; 8 bases agree with TRBD2. CDR1 is MDHEN and CDR2 is SYDVKM in the germline V gene. V lost 3 bases to trimming and J lost 3 bases; unmatched junction nucleotides: 7. The length of the CDR3 is 15 residues. The CDR3 nucleotides are TGTGCCAGCAGTTTCGGGCTAGCGGGTGACTACGAGCAGTACTTC. This sequence encodes CASSFGLAGDYEQYF.

The rearrangement links TRBV5-1 to TRBJ2-7, with D perhaps matching TRBD2 (6 bases). V shed 4 bases and J shed 5 bases, with 16 bases lying between them. The germline CDR1 and CDR2 sequences are SGHRS and YFSETQ. This CDR3 spans 14 amino acids. CDR3 protein: CASSGGGVRDEQYF. The DNA for the CDR3 is TGCGCCAGCAGCGGTGGCGGGGTCCGGGACGAGCAGTACTTC.

This rearrangement joins TRBV6-6 to TRBJ1-5; 10 bases line up with TRBD1. V was clipped by 4 bases and J by 0 bases; unmatched bases: 3. The CDR3 has 16 amino acids. Germline CDR1 is MNHNY and CDR2 is SVGAGI (reference sequence). CDR3 region: CASSSGTGVSNQPQHF. The DNA for the CDR3 is TGTGCCAGCAGTTCCGGGACAGGGGTTAGCAATCAGCCCCAGCATTTT.

The chain recombines TRBV6-5 with TRBJ1-5; TRBD1 aligns across 8 bases. Trimming removed 6 bases from V and 6 bases from J; junction bases left unmatched: 10. The CDR3 runs to 15 residues. The germline gives CDR1 MNHEY, CDR2 SVGAGI. CDR3 sequence: CASRKIGQGSQPQHF. In DNA, the CDR3 is TGTGCCAGCAGGAAAATAGGACAGGGCAGTCAGCCCCAGCATTTT.

J is TRBJ2-3 and V is TRBV27; 10 nucleotides line up with TRBD2. Germline loops: CDR1 MNHEY, CDR2 SMNVEV (reference sequence). V gave up 8 bases and J gave up 5 bases; unmatched junction bases: 7. CDR3 length equals 14 residues. The CDR3 loop is CASGPSGRRDTQYF. CDR3 DNA sequence: TGTGCCAGCGGCCCTAGCGGGAGAAGAGATACGCAGTATTTT.

This clone came up once. This chain joins TRBV9 and TRBJ2-2; D is undetermined. CDR3 length: 14 amino acids. V lost 0 bases, J lost 1 base, and 4 bases lay in between. Germline V gives CDR1 SGDLS, CDR2 YYNGEE. CDR3 nucleotide sequence: TGTGCCAGCAGCGTAGACATGAACACCGGGGAGCTGTTTTTT. Its translation: CASSVDMNTGELFF.

This chain uses TRBV28 with TRBJ2-7; TRBD1 matches 7 bases. With V trimmed by 3 bases and J by 4 bases, 6 bases remained unmatched. Germline V lookup: CDR1 MDHEN, CDR2 SYDVKM. This CDR3 has 14 amino acids. Here the CDR3 reads CASSLYRGRYEQYF. The CDR3 coding sequence is TGTGCCAGCAGTTTGTACAGGGGTCGATACGAGCAGTACTTC.

This chain connects TRBV30 to TRBJ2-5; TRBD1 agrees at 12 bases. This CDR3 spans 15 amino acids. J was trimmed by 4 bases and V by 1 base; bases with no gene match: 4. Germline V gene lookup returns CDR1 GTSNPN and CDR2 SVGIG (reference sequence). The CDR3 DNA reads as TGTGCCTGGAGTGCCGGGACAGGGGGCCGAGAGACCCAGTACTTC. Translation gives CAWSAGTGGRETQYF.

This rearrangement joins TRBV25-1 to TRBJ2-3; D is unclear. Looked up from germline, CDR1 is MGHDK and CDR2 is SYGVNS. The CDR3 totals 13 residues. Trimming cost V 4 bases and J 7 bases, with 12 bases left between them. As DNA, the CDR3 is TGTGCCAGCAGTGTTCAAGGCCGGAATACGCAGTATTTT. Protein product: CASSVQGRNTQYF.

This sequence joins TRBV6-5 and TRBJ1-1; D ambiguous. The CDR3 sequence is 14 residues long. The V gene lost 1 base and the J gene lost 1 base, with 7 bases spanning the gap. Germline CDR1 reads MNHEY; CDR2 reads SVGAGI. The CDR3 nucleotides are TGTGCCAGCAGTTACTTCGGGCAGAACACTGAAGCTTTCTTT. Its protein is CASSYFGQNTEAFF.

This sequence joins TRBV18 and TRBJ1-2; a weak D match, TRBD1 (5 bases). This CDR3 has 16 residues. The V and J ends lost 2 bases and 1 base respectively, with 14 bases between them. Germline CDR1 KGHSH, CDR2 LQKENI. The DNA for the CDR3 is TGTGCCAGCTCACCAACTCCGGGCCAGGGTAACTATGGCTACACCTTC. Amino acids: CASSPTPGQGNYGYTF. The variable domain in full, completed from reference TRBV18 and TRBJ1-2, reads NAGVMQNPRHLVRRRGQEARLRCSPMKGHSHVYWYRQLPEEGLKFMVYLQKENIIDESGMPKERFSAEFPKEGPSILRIQQVVRGDSAAYFCASSPTPGQGNYGYTFGSGTRLTVV.

This clone was counted only a few times. The DNA for the CDR3 is TGCGCCAGCAGCCAAGACCCGAACCAGGCTACCCGCTCTGGAAACACCATATATTTT. It specifies CASSQDPNQATRSGNTIYF. The rearrangement joins TRBV4-1 to TRBJ1-3, with D unresolved. V was shortened by 0 bases and J by 0 bases, with 18 bases between the two germline ends. CDR1 and CDR2 from the germline V gene are MGHRA and YSYEKL. The CDR3 covers 19 residues.

The chain joins TRBV7-3 to TRBJ2-5; D unclear. Trimming took off 5 bases at V and 5 bases at J, with 12 bases between the two ends. This CDR3 is built from 13 residues. CDR1 and CDR2 from the germline V gene are SGHTA and FQGTGA. CDR3 residues: CASSPRARETQYF. DNA for the CDR3: TGTGCCAGCAGCCCACGGGCTCGGGAGACCCAGTACTTC.

In its sample, this clone was seen once. This sequence joins TRBV9 and TRBJ2-3, with 11 bases lining up with TRBD2. The V gene end was trimmed by 2 bases and the J gene end by 1 base; junction bases not matched to a gene: 3. Germline CDR1 and CDR2: SGDLS and YYNGEE. The length of the CDR3 is 16 residues. The CDR3 is CASSVGTSGRTDTQYF. CDR3 nucleotides: TGTGCCAGCAGCGTCGGGACTAGCGGACGCACAGATACGCAGTATTTT. The whole variable domain, filled in from reference TRBV9 and TRBJ2-3, reads DSGVTQTPKHLITATGQRVTLRCSPRSGDLSVYWYQQSLDQGLQFLIQYYNGEERAKGNILERFSAQQFPDLHSELNLSSLELGDSALYFCASSVGTSGRTDTQYFGPGTRLTVL.

This clone appeared once. The chain combines TRBV7-2 with TRBJ2-5; maybe TRBD2 (6 bases). V lost 5 bases, J lost 2 bases, and 12 bases lay in between. Germline assignment: CDR1 SGHTA and CDR2 FQGNSA. The CDR3 has 14 residues. CDR3 amino acids: CASSVGGPQETQYF. CDR3 nucleotide sequence: TGTGCCAGCAGCGTCGGGGGTCCTCAAGAGACCCAGTACTTC.